This T cell receptor (beta chain) was recovered during a study of shared clonotypes between healthy human individuals. Whole-study results and caveats: Sorted-subset sequencing was shown by rarefaction to be incomplete despite large depth. Since donors were few, the genetic and exposure-history diversity represented was limited.

This clone came up many times. Antigen specificity is unknown. The healthy adult donors were HIV-negative and reported no recent acute infections or vaccinations. This CDR3 comprises 16 residues. Germline V gives CDR1 KGHSH, CDR2 LQKENI. Trimming pared 3 bases from V and 0 bases from J, leaving 12 bases between. The assay was immunoSEQ multiplex PCR, and TCRdb's table has in-frame clones only and misses some. The sample includes more than 150,000 clones, about 68% of them seen just once. The rearrangement links TRBV18 to TRBJ2-1; D may be TRBD2 (5 bases). Sequencing was carried out using memory CD4+ T cells sorted from blood. Regarding subset: CD45RA-negative fraction. The receptor was isolated from a man aged 25-45 years in good health. The CDR3 nucleotides are TGTGCCAGCTCACCGACTGTAGGGAGCTCCTACAATGAGCAGTTCTTC. Translated, it gives CASSPTVGSSYNEQFF.